Only a few counts were recorded for the clone carrying this T cell receptor (beta chain). What it recognizes is unknown. The data were taken from a study of beta chain features in type 1 diabetes. The whole isolated RNA underwent reverse transcription, so sequencing captured expressed TCRB transcripts. Sequencing used immunoSEQ multiplex PCR; TCRdb keeps in-frame clones, though not all of them. The data contain some 270,000 clones, approximately 10% of them seen just once; the ten biggest clones take up around 0.017%. There was one heparinised blood draw per donor, averaging around 120 mL. CD4+ cells of the naive, central memory, regulatory and stem cell-like memory types were sorted via CD45RO/CCR7/CD25/CD127/CD95/CD27. Overall study findings and caveats: Among all four CD4+ subsets, Type 1 diabetes patients had TCRB CDR3s that were moderately but significantly shorter. For patients, the naive, central memory and Treg TCRB repertoires appeared more alike than for healthy donors. More deletions and fewer insertions at VDJ junctions were seen in type 1 diabetes patients.

The receptor was isolated from a man aged 30-40 years with type 1 diabetes. The sequencing sample was made of naive CD4+ T cells from blood.

In nucleotides, the CDR3 is TGTGCCTGGAGTCCGGACAGCTATCAGCCCCAGCATTTT. Its protein product is CAWSPDSYQPQHF. The V gene is TRBV30, the J gene TRBJ1-5, with D tentatively TRBD1 (6 bases). This CDR3 comprises 13 residues. CDR1 is GTSNPN and CDR2 is SVGIG in the germline V gene (reference sequence). The germline V and J ends were trimmed by 2 bases and 5 bases, with 10 bases remaining between them.